This TCR beta chain was documented in a study of T cell repertoires in cytomegalovirus infection. Turning to the study itself: Public signatures in TCR beta pointed to CMV infection and matching HLA type. Study-level points and caveats: HLA-C-restricted TCR beta clonotypes specific for CMV led the ex vivo response.

TCRdb passed the reads through MiXCR, listing each CDR3 protein once. Of 300,000 to 400,000 distinct CDR3 sequences in the sample, about 29% were seen once. As regards this clonotype: Its target is unknown.

This TCR derives from a human donor in good health (CMV status not recorded). Some clones in this sample may be carry-over from other donors' samples. The specimen comprised cultured PBMCs, sampled from culture after CMV antigen stimulation.

The CDR3 reads CASSEYRPGSGETQYF. The CDR3 region has the DNA TGTGCCAGCAGTGAATATCGTCCAGGGAGTGGTGAGACCCAGTACTTC. The chain recombines TRBV25-1 with TRBJ2-5; D assignment may be TRBD1 or TRBD2 (5 bases each). This CDR3 is built from 16 residues. The germline V gene encodes CDR1 MGHDK and CDR2 SYGVNS. V was clipped by 0 bases and J by 5 bases, with 16 bases between them.